Here is one T cell receptor beta chain with its context. The sample is drawn from a study of blood T cell repertoires in COVID-19. The table came from immunoSEQ multiplex PCR; TCRdb's copy has only in-frame clones and leaves some out. The sample records approximately 97,000 clones, approximately 86% being singletons. V dropped 3 bases and J dropped 0 bases, with 9 bases sitting between them. This CDR3 is 14 amino acids long. CDR1 is SGHNT, CDR2 YYREEE, per germline (reference sequence). The TCR comes from a man aged 45 to 65 with active or convalescent COVID-19. Sequencing was carried out using peripheral blood. V and J are TRBV5-4 and TRBJ1-1; D gene ambiguous. Written as DNA, the CDR3 is TGTGCCAGCAGCTCCCGCGACATGAACACTGAAGCTTTCTTT. Its protein is CASSSRDMNTEAFF.